This T cell receptor (beta chain) comes out of a study of CD8+ T cells in alopecia areata. Study-level points and caveats: Lesional scalp displayed greater clonality than normal scalp, most notably in alopecia totalis/universalis.

In the case of this clone: Its cognate antigen is unknown.

Investigators isolated RNA and reverse transcribed it into cDNA to act as the sequencing template. Sequenced by immunoSEQ multiplex PCR; TCRdb stores in-frame clones only, minus some. Of more than 200,000 clones in the sample, 65% to 70% were seen once. The V end lost 4 bases, the J end lost 0 bases, and 17 bases lay between the germline ends. This CDR3 comprises 18 residues. The V gene's germline CDR1 is SGHDT and CDR2 YYEEEE. The sequence came from a human donor with alopecia areata. The V call is TRBV5-6, the J call TRBJ2-6; D is perhaps TRBD1 or TRBD2 (5 bases each). The specimen comprised CD4+ T cells sorted from blood, sampled at week 0. The CDR3 region has the DNA TGTGCCAGCAGCCCTGCCCCGGGACGGGCCTCTGGGGCCAACGTCCTGACTTTC. Translating gives CASSPAPGRASGANVLTF.